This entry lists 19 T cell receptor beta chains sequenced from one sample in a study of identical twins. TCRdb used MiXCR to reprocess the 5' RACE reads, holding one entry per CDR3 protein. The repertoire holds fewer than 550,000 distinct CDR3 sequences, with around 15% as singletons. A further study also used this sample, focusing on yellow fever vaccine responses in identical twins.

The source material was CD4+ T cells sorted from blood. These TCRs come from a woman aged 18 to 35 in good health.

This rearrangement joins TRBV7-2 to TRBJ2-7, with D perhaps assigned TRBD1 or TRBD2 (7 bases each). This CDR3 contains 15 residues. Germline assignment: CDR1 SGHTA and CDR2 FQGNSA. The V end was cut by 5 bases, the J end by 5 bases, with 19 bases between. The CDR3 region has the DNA TGTGCCAGCAGCCTGGGGGGGGGACAGTTCCACGAGCAGTACTTC. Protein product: CASSLGGGQFHEQYF.

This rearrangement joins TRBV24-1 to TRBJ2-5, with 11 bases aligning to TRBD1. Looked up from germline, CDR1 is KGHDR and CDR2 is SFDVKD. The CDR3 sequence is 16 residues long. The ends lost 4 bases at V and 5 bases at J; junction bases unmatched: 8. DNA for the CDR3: TGTGCCACCAGTGACTGGACAGGGGGCTTCTTGGAGACCCAGTACTTC. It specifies CATSDWTGGFLETQYF.

CDR3 residues: CASMVGGPTDTQYF. The CDR3 DNA reads TGTGCCAGCATGGTCGGGGGACCCACAGATACGCAGTATTTT. This chain links TRBV6-2 or TRBV6-3 with TRBJ2-3; a possible D gene is TRBD2 (6 bases). Trimming left V 7 bases short and J 2 bases short, with 13 bases between. This CDR3 region has 14 residues. Germline V gene data show CDR1 as MNHEY and CDR2 as SVGEGT.

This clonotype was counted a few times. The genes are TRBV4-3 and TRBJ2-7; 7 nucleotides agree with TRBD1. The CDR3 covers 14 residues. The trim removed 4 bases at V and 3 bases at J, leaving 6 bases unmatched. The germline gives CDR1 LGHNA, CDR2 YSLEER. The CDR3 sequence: CASSRTGQSYEQYF. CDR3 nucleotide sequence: TGCGCCAGCAGCCGAACGGGACAGAGCTACGAGCAGTACTTC.

CDR3 residues: CATREAGASYNEQFF. The DNA for the CDR3 is TGTGCCACCCGGGAGGCAGGGGCCTCCTACAATGAGCAGTTCTTC. This rearrangement joins TRBV15 to TRBJ2-1; a weak D match, TRBD2 (7 bases). CDR1 is LNHNV and CDR2 is YYDKDF in the germline V gene (reference sequence). Trimming stripped 8 bases from V and 0 bases from J, with 14 bases between. CDR3 length: 15 residues.

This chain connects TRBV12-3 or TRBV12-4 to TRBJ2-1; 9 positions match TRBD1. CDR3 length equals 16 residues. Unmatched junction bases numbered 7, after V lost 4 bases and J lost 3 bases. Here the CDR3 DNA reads TGTGCCAGCAGTTCCTCCCGGGACAGGGTCTACAATGAGCAGTTCTTC. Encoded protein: CASSSSRDRVYNEQFF.

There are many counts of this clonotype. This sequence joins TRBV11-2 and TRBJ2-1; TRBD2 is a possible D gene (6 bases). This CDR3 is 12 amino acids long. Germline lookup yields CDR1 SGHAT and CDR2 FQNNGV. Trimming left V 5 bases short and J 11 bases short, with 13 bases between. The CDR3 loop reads CASSKTSYKQFF. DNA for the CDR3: TGTGCCAGCAGCAAAACTAGCTATAAGCAGTTCTTC.

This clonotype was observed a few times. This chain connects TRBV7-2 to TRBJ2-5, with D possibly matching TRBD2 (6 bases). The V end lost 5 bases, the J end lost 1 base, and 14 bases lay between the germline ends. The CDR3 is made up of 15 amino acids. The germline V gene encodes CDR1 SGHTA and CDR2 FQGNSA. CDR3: CASSRASSVQETQYF. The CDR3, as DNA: TGTGCCAGCAGCCGAGCCTCTAGCGTCCAAGAGACCCAGTACTTC.

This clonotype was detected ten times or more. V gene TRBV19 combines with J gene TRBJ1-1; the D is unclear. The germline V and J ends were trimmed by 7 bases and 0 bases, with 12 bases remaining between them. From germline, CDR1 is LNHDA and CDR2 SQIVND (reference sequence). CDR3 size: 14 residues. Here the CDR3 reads CASNSPGMNTEAFF. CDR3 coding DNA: TGTGCCAGTAATTCTCCAGGCATGAACACTGAAGCTTTCTTT.

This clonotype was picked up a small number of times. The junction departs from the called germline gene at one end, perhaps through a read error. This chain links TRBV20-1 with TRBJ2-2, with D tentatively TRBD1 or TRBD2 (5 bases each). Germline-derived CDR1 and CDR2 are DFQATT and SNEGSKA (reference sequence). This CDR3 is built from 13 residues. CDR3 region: CSARWGNSGELFF. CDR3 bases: TGCAGTGCTAGATGGGGGAACAGCGGGGAGCTGTTTTTT.

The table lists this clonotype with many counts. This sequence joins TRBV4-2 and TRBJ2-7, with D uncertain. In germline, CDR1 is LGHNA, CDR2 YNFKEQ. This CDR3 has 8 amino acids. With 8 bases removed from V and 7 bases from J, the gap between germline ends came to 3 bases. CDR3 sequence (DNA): TGTGCCAGCCTGGAGCAGTACTTC. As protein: CASLEQYF.

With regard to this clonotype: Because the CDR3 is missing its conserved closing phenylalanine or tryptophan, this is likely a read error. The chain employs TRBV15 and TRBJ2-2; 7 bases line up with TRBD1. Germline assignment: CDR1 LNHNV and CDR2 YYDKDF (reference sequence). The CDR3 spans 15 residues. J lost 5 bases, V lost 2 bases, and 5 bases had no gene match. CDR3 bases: TGTGCCACCAGCAGATTTCAACAGGGGACCGGGGAGCTGTTTCTT. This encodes CATSRFQQGTGELFL.

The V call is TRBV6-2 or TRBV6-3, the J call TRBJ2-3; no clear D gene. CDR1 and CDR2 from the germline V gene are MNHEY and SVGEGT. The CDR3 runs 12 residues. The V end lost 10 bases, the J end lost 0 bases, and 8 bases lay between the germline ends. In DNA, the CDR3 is TGTGCCACATCCAGGAGCACAGATACGCAGTATTTT. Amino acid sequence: CATSRSTDTQYF.

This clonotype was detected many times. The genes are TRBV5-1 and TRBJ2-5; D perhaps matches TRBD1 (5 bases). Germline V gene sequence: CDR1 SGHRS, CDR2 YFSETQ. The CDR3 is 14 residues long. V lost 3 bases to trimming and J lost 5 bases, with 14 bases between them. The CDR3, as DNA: TGCGCCAGCAGCTCCCAGGGTCAGACGGAGACCCAGTACTTC. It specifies CASSSQGQTETQYF.

The CDR3 loop is CASSPLTGTSGGETQYF. The CDR3 DNA follows: TGTGCCAGCTCACCACTCACCGGGACTAGCGGGGGAGAGACCCAGTACTTC. This rearrangement joins TRBV18 to TRBJ2-5, with 14 bases aligning to TRBD2. CDR1 is KGHSH, CDR2 LQKENI, per germline. The CDR3 length is 17 residues. With 1 base clipped from V and 4 bases from J, the junction kept 5 bases outside the gene matches.

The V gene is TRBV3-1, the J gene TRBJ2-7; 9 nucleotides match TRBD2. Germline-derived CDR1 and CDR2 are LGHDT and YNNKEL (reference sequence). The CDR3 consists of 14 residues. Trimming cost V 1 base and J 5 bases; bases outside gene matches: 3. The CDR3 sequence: CASSQVAGEDEQYF. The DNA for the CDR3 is TGTGCCAGCAGCCAAGTAGCGGGAGAGGACGAGCAGTACTTC.

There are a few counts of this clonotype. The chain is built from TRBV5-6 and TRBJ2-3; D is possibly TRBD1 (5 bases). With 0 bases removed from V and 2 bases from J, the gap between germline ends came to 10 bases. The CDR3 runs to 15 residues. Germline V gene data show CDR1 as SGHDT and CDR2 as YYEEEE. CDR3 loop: CASSLDRRTTDTQYF. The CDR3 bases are TGTGCCAGCAGCTTGGACAGGCGCACCACAGATACGCAGTATTTT.

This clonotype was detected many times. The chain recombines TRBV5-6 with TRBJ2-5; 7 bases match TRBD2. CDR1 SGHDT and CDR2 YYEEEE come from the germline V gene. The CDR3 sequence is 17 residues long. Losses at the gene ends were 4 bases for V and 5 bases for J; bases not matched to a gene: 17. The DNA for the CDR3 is TGTGCCAGCAGCGAAAACTGGCGGGGGTTCACCAAGGAGACCCAGTACTTC. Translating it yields CASSENWRGFTKETQYF.

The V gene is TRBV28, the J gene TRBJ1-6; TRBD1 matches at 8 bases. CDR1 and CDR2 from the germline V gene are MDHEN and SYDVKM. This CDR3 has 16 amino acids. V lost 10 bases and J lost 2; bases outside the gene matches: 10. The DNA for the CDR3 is TGTGCCACCATGGACAGGGCATGGGCCTATAATTCACCCCTCCACTTT. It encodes CATMDRAWAYNSPLHF.